Reported below is one T cell receptor beta chain. This sample is part of a study of control samples from healthy donors and cancer patients. Trimming shortened V by 7 bases and J by 11 bases, and 9 bases separated the two germline ends. This CDR3 has 11 amino acids. Germline assignment: CDR1 SNHLY and CDR2 FYNNEI. Method: immunoSEQ multiplex PCR; TCRdb's copy keeps in-frame clones and lacks some. This sample yields 75,000 to 95,000 clones, of which just over 90% are seen a single time; less than 4.5% belongs to the top ten. Sequencing was performed on blood. The rearrangement joins TRBV2 to TRBJ1-6; D unclear. The TCR was taken from a woman in her late teens or twenties in good health. This chain's CDR3 is CASTNGPPLHF. Here the CDR3 DNA reads TGTGCCAGCACAAACGGGCCACCCCTCCACTTT.